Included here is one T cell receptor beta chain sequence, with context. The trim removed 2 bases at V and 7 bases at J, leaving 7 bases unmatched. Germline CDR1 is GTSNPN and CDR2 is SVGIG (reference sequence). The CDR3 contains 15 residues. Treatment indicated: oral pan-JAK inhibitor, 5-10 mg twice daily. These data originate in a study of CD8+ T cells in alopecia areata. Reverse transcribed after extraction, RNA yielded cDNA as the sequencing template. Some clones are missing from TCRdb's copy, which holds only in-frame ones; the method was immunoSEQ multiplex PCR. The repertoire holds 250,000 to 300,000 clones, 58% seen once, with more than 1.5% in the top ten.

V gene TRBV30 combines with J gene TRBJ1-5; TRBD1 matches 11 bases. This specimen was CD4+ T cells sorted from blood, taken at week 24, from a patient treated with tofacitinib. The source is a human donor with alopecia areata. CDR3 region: CAWSPDRGQGQPQHF. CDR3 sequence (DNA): TGTGCCTGGAGTCCGGACAGGGGGCAGGGACAGCCCCAGCATTTT. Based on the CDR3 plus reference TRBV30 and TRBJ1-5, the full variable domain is SQTIHQWPATLVQPVGSPLSLECTVEGTSNPNLYWYRQAAGRGLQLLFYSVGIGQISSEVPQNLSASRPQDRQFILSSKKLLLSDSGFYLCAWSPDRGQGQPQHFGDGTRLSIL.